This T cell receptor beta chain originates from a study of cytomegalovirus exposure and HLA in healthy donors. Study-level findings and limits: Among TCR beta chains, those listed as cytomegalovirus-associated numbered 164. Cytomegalovirus status, reportedly, was diagnosed with high specificity and sensitivity by the classifier. There were some public TCRs occurring in many donors, but most TCR sequences were rare.

The protocol was immunoSEQ multiplex PCR, while the TCRdb copy is restricted to in-frame clones and leaves out a portion. The table has approximately 150,000 clones, roughly 80% seen once; the top ten hold approximately 2.3%. Note on this clone: The antigen remains unidentified.

CDR1 and CDR2 from the germline V gene are SNHLY and FYNNEI. V was cut by 5 bases and J by 7 bases, with 18 bases left in between. This CDR3 has 15 amino acids. The chain carries TRBV2 and TRBJ1-5, with a weak D call TRBD1 (6 bases). The specimen was PBMCs. The clonotype was recovered from a man aged 30 to 39 in good health and CMV-seropositive. CDR3 sequence reads: CASSRSRGIRQPQHF. DNA for the CDR3: TGTGCCAGCAGTCGGTCCAGGGGAATCCGGCAGCCCCAGCATTTT.